This T cell receptor (beta chain) was found in a study of T cells expressing NK-cell markers. At the level of the study: Sorted CD3+CD56+NKG2C+, CD3+CD56+NKG2C- and CD3+CD56-NKG2C+ T cells provided the TCR beta repertoires. Study-wide results and limits: Among CD8+ T cells from roughly six donors, dominant NKG2C+ clonotypes accounted for roughly 1.0-7.0%.

TCRdb re-called the 5' RACE reads, yielding one record per CDR3 amino acid sequence without DNA. The table lists under 200,000 distinct CDR3 sequences, with around 20% in the top ten. The CDR3 contains 12 residues. Germline CDR1 reads KGHSH; CDR2 reads LQKENI. Comment on this clonotype: The antigen remains undetermined.

Sequencing was done on a sample of blood T cells: a sorted CD56 or NKG2C T cell subset, CD4+ or CD8+ T cells, or bulk PBMC T cells (not recorded which). This TCR was recovered from a woman between 18 and 70 years old in good health. This chain uses TRBV18 with TRBJ1-4; TCRdb indicates TRBD1, and absent DNA this call remains unverified. CDR3 region: CASRTGNEKLFF.